This TCR beta chain was profiled in a study of T-cell memory formation after mild COVID-19. TCRdb used MiXCR to reprocess the 5' RACE reads, holding one entry per CDR3 protein. The sample has 110,000 or so distinct CDR3 sequences; approximately 22% are singletons. The ends lost 4 bases at V and 4 bases at J; junction bases unmatched: 5. Per the germline V gene, CDR1 is SGDLS and CDR2 is YYNGEE. This CDR3 has 15 residues. The source is a man between 18 and 29 years old who had mild COVID-19 (a few samples of this study predate the infection). Cell type and time point are not known. The sample comprised PBMCs or a T cell subset sorted from them (not recorded which). This chain links TRBV9 with TRBJ2-1; 10 nucleotides agree with TRBD2. As DNA, the CDR3 is TGTGCCAGCAGCACTAGCGGGGCTGGGTACAATGAGCAGTTCTTC. This sequence encodes CASSTSGAGYNEQFF.